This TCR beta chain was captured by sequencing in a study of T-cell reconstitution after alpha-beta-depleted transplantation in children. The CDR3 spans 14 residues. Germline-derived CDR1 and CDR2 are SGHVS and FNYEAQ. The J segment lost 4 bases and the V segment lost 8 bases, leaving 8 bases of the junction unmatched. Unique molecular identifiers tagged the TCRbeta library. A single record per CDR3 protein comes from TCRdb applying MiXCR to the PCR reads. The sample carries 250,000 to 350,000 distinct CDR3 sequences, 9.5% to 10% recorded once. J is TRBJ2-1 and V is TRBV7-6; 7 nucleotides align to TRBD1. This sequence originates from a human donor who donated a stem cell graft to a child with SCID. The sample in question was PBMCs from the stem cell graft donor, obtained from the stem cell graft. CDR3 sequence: CASHTGVSYNEQFF. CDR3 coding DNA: TGTGCCAGCCATACAGGGGTGTCTTACAATGAGCAGTTCTTC.